The 8 T cell receptor beta chains below come from one sample, sequenced in a study of Graves' ophthalmopathy and Graves' hyperthyroidism. The authors amplified TCR beta CDR3 regions, and they did so from RNA transcripts for repertoire sequencing. First-round RT-PCR used HTBI primers; second-round multiplex PCR followed. TCRdb re-called the multiplex PCR reads with MiXCR, one entry per CDR3 protein. The sample lists around 400,000 distinct CDR3 sequences; under 25% were seen once. The sequenced sample was peripheral blood. The receptors here all came from a woman under 30 with stable Graves' hyperthyroidism.

The V gene is TRBV15, the J gene TRBJ1-5, with 9 bases that match TRBD1. Germline CDR1 is LNHNV and CDR2 is YYDKDF (reference sequence). This CDR3 region has 14 residues. The ends lost 9 bases at V and 11 bases at J; junction bases unmatched: 14. CDR3 residues: CATTDRGHLGSQHF. The CDR3 bases are TGTGCCACAACGGACAGGGGCCACCTAGGATCCCAGCATTTT.

The V gene is TRBV20-1, the J gene TRBJ1-2; D is uncertain. Germline-derived CDR1 and CDR2 are DFQATT and SNEGSKA (reference sequence). CDR3 length equals 13 residues. As DNA, the CDR3 is TGCAGGGCCTATAAGGACCTTAACTATGGCTACACCTTC. It encodes CRAYKDLNYGYTF.

This clonotype showed up many times. This chain uses TRBV5-1 with TRBJ2-5; tentatively, D is TRBD2 (6 bases). This CDR3 spans 14 amino acids. Trimming took off 5 bases at V and 4 bases at J, with 15 bases between the two ends. Per the germline V gene, CDR1 is SGHRS and CDR2 is YFSETQ. In DNA form, the CDR3 reads TGCGCCAGCAGTGCCGGGGGAAGAGGAGAGACCCAGTACTTC. It codes for CASSAGGRGETQYF.

This clonotype was seen repeatedly, ten times or more. The chain employs TRBV6-1 and TRBJ1-6; 7 bases agree with TRBD1. V lost 6 bases, J lost 7 bases, and 6 bases stayed unmatched. Germline loops: CDR1 MNHNS, CDR2 SASEGT. This CDR3 spans 14 amino acids. The CDR3 loop is CASRKGAGNSPLHF. CDR3 nucleotide sequence: TGTGCCAGCAGAAAGGGGGCGGGAAATTCACCCCTCCACTTT.

Ten or more counts support this clonotype. Possible read error: a much larger clone is one base away. The chain employs TRBV12-5 and TRBJ2-2; D is possibly TRBD1 (5 bases). CDR3 length: 16 residues. Trimming took off 0 bases at V and 8 bases at J, with 16 bases between the two ends. The germline gives CDR1 LGHNT, CDR2 FRNRAP. This CDR3 reads CASGLVLDSSAGELFF. DNA for the CDR3: TGTGCTAGTGGTTTGGTACTTGACAGTTCAGCGGGGGAGCTGTTTTTT.

This clonotype was observed many times. The rearrangement joins TRBV7-2 to TRBJ2-5; 12 bases line up with TRBD1. The V segment lost 4 bases and the J segment 5 bases; nucleotides outside the gene matches: 5. CDR1 is SGHTA, CDR2 FQGNSA, per germline. CDR3 length equals 15 residues. Here the CDR3 reads CASSSRDRGQETQYF. CDR3 nucleotide sequence: TGTGCCAGCAGCTCTCGGGACAGGGGGCAGGAGACCCAGTACTTC.

Ten or more counts support this clonotype. The chain employs TRBV7-2 and TRBJ1-2, with TRBD1 matching over 11 bases. The CDR3 extends over 15 amino acids. J lost 4 bases, V lost 3 bases, and 4 bases had no gene match. From germline, CDR1 is SGHTA and CDR2 FQGNSA. The chain's CDR3 is CASSFFGTGGYGYTF. In DNA form, the CDR3 reads TGTGCCAGCAGCTTTTTTGGGACAGGGGGCTATGGCTACACCTTC.

This clonotype was detected ten times or more. The V call is TRBV2, the J call TRBJ2-7, with 10 bases identical to TRBD1. CDR1 is SNHLY and CDR2 is FYNNEI in the germline V gene. The CDR3 is made up of 16 amino acids. J lost 4 bases, V lost 7 bases, and 13 bases had no gene match. CDR3 nucleotide sequence: TGTGCCAGCATGCTAAGCGGGGACAGGGGATTATACGAGCAGTACTTC. Translation gives CASMLSGDRGLYEQYF.